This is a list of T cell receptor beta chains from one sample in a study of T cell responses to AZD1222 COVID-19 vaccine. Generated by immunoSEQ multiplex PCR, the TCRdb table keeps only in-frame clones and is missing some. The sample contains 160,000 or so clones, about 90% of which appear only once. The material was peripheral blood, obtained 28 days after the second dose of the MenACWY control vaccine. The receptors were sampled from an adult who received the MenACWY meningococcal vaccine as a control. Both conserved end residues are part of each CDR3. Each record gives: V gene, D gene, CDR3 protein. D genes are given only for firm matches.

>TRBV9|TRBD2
CASSPSTGGRASNEQFF
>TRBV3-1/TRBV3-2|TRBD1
CASSRGQGAYEQYF
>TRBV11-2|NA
CASSLVAALDTQYF
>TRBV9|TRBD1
CASSAQISTTGETEAFF
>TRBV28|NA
CASSLAGNEKLFF
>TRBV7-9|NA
CASSLRGVNTEAFF
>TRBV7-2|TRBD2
CASSPGTSAQSTDTQYF
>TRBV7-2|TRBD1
CASSLGWTGGTTDTQYF
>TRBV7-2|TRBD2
CASSLELSGGRQETQYF
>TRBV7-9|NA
CASSLGGSDSPLHF
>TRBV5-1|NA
CASSLVGQGLNYGYTF
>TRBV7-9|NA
CASSDGQTWSYGYTF
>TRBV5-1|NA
CASSLEGDQKLFF
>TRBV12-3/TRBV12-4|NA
CASSLDGSPLHF